This TCR beta chain was obtained from a study of fetal regulatory T cell absence and autoimmunity. Looking at the study overall: IPEX patients had exocrine pancreas autoimmunity without clinical diabetes. General observations from the study: TRB gene family usage was broadly similar in cord blood and pancreas. In IPEX, the enrichment was taken to support antigen-driven autoimmunity before birth.

The protocol was immunoSEQ multiplex PCR, while the TCRdb copy is restricted to in-frame clones and leaves out a portion. Here the sample spans 95,000 or so clones, around 72% being singletons. A word on this clone: Its antigen is currently unknown.

The sequenced sample consisted of pancreas tissue. The sequence was collected from a male donor with IPEX syndrome.

Here the CDR3 DNA reads TGTGCCAGCAGCTTAGGGTTAGGCTACACCTTC. Protein: CASSLGLGYTF. The chain has TRBV11-2 and TRBJ1-2; D gene ambiguous. CDR1 is SGHAT and CDR2 is FQNNGV in the germline V gene. The CDR3 extends over 11 amino acids. Deletions cut 1 base from V and 8 bases from J, with 5 bases between.